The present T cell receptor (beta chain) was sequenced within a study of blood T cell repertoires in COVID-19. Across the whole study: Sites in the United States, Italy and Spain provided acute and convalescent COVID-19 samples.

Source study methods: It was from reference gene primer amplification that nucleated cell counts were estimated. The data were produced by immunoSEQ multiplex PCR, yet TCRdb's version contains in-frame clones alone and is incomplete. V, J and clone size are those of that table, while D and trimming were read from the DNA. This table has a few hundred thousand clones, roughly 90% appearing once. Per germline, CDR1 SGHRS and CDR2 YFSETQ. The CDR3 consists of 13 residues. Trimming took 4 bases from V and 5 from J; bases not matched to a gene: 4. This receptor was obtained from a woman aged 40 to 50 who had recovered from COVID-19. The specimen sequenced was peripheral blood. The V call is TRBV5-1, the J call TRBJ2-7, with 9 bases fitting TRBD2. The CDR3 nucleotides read TGCGCCAGCAGCGCCGGGACTAGCCACGAGCAGTACTTC. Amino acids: CASSAGTSHEQYF.